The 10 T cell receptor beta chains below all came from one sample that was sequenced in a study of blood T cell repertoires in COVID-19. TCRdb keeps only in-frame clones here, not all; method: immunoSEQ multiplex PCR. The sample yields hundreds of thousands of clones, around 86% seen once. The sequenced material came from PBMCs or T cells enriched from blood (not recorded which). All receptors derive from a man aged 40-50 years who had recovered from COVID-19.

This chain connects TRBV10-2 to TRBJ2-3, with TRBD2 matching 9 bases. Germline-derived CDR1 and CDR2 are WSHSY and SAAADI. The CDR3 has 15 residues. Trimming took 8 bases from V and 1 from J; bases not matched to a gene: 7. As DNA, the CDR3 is TGCGCCAGCCGCTGGACTAGCGAACGCACAGATACGCAGTATTTT. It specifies CASRWTSERTDTQYF.

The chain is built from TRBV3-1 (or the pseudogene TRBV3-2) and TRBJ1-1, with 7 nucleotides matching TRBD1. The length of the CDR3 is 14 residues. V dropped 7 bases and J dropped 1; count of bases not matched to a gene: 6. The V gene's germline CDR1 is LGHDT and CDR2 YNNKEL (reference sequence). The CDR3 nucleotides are TGTGCCAGCACCCGACAGGGCGGGAACACTGAAGCTTTCTTT. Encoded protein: CASTRQGGNTEAFF.

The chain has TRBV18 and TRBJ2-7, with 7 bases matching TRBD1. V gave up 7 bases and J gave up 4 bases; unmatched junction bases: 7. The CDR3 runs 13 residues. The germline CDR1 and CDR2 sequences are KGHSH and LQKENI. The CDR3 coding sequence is TGTGCCAGCTTACGGGACAGCAATTACGAGCAGTACTTC. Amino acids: CASLRDSNYEQYF.

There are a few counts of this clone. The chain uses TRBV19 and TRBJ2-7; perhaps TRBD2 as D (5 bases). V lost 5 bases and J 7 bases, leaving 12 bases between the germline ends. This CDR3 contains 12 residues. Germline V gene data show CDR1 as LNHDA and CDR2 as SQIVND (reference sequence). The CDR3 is CASSRDYSEQYF. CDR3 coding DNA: TGTGCCAGTAGTCGAGACTATAGTGAGCAGTACTTC.

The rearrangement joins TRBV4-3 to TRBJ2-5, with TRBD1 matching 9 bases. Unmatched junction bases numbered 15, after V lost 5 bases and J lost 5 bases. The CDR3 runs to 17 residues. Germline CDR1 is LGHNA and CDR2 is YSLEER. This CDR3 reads CASSAASGTGGLETQYF. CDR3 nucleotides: TGCGCCAGCAGCGCAGCCTCGGGAACAGGGGGCCTGGAGACCCAGTACTTC.

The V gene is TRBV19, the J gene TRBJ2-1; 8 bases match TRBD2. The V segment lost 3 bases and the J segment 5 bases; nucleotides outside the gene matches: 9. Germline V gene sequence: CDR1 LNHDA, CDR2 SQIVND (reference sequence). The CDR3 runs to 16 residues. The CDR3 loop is CASSIVSGANNNEQFF. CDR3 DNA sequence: TGTGCCAGTAGTATCGTTAGCGGGGCCAATAACAATGAGCAGTTCTTC.

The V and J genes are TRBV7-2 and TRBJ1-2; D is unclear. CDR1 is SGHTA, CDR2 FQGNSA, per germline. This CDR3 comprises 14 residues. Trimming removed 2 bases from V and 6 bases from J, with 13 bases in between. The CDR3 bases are TGTGCCAGCAGCTTAATGGCGGTTTTAGATGGCTACACCTTC. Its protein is CASSLMAVLDGYTF. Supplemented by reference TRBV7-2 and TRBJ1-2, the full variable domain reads GAGVSQSPSNKVTEKGKDVELRCDPISGHTALYWYRQSLGQGLEFLIYFQGNSAPDKSGLPSDRFSAERTGGSVSTLTIQRTQQEDSAVYLCASSLMAVLDGYTFGSGTRLTVV.

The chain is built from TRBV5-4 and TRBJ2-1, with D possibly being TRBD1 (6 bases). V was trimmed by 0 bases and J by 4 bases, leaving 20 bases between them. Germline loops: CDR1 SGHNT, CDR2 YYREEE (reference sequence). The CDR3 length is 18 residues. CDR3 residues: CASSLDPMGAGLYNEQFF. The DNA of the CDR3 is TGTGCCAGCAGCTTGGATCCCATGGGGGCAGGGCTATACAATGAGCAGTTCTTC. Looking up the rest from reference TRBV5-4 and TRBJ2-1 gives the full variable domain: ETGVTQSPTHLIKTRGQQVTLRCSSQSGHNTVSWYQQALGQGPQFIFQYYREEENGRGNFPPRFSGLQFPNYSSELNVNALELDDSALYLCASSLDPMGAGLYNEQFFGPGTRLTVL.

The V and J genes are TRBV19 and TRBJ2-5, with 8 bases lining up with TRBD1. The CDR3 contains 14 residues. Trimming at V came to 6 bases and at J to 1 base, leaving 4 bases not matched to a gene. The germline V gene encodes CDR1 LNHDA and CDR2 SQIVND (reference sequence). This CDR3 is CASRLDRGQETQYF. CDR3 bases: TGTGCCAGTAGGCTAGACAGGGGCCAAGAGACCCAGTACTTC. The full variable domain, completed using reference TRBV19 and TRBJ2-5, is DGGITQSPKYLFRKEGQNVTLSCEQNLNHDAMYWYRQDPGQGLRLIYYSQIVNDFQKGDIAEGYSVSREKKESFPLTVTSAQKNPTAFYLCASRLDRGQETQYFGPGTRLLVL.

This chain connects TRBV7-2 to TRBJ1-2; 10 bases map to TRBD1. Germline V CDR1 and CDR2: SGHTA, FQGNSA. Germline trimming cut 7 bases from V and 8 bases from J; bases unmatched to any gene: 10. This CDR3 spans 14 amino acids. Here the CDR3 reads CASNRDRGVKGYTF. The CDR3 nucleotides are TGTGCCAGCAACCGGGACAGGGGCGTAAAGGGCTACACCTTC.